This record looks at one TCR beta chain sequence and its context. This record belongs to a study of blood T cell repertoires in COVID-19. CDR3 length: 15 residues. Germline trimming cut 7 bases from V and 5 bases from J; bases unmatched to any gene: 12. Per the germline V gene, CDR1 is MDHEN and CDR2 is SYDVKM. Repertoires were generated with immunoSEQ multiplex PCR, while TCRdb's copy carries only in-frame clones and drops some. Altogether 110,000 or so clones are present, around 84% being singletons, with the ten largest covering under 8%. This chain joins TRBV28 and TRBJ2-7; 9 nucleotides align to TRBD1. Sequenced: peripheral blood. This receptor was taken from a woman aged 80 or older with active or convalescent COVID-19. The DNA of the CDR3 is TGTGCCAGCAACCTAGAGGGGACAGGGAACGACGAGCAGTACTTC. Encoded protein: CASNLEGTGNDEQYF.